Included here is one T cell receptor (beta chain) sequence, with context. The antigen this receptor binds is unknown. Per-nucleotide qualities are absent, and no much larger clonotype sits a single base away. Ficoll-Paque density gradient centrifugation was the method used to isolate PBMCs. The data are from a study of T-cell memory formation after mild COVID-19 (dated by TCRdb to the early 2020s). In the study overall: Most TCR sequence clusters were specific to one of the two donors. In two donors, T-cell clones that expanded and contracted after mild COVID-19 were followed by sequencing TCRalpha and TCRbeta repertoires longitudinally. Two young, previously healthy adult volunteers, one female and one male, were included in the cohort. What the work shows at the level of the full study, not this receptor alone: Some responding clones were detected in pre-infection memory, which suggested that pre-existing cross-reactive memory T cells had joined the SARS-CoV-2 response. Contracting CD4+ clones turned up mainly in the CM and EM memory subsets, whereas EMRA was where CD8+ clones were enriched. Clones contracting from day 15 to 85 had balanced CD4/CD8 phenotypes, while a second wave expanding from day 15 to 37 was biased towards CD4+. Only two mild cases were covered in the study, and larger cohorts including severe cases with pre-infection samples were considered necessary. Whether the second-wave clones peaking on day 37 were SARS-CoV-2 specific was not confirmed.

TCRdb lists the instrument as Illumina NovaSeq 6000. Using 5'RACE with constant-segment primers, TCRalpha and TCRbeta cDNA libraries were constructed, with sample barcodes and unique molecular identifiers added in the process. RNA was extracted from every sample with Trizol reagent. Library amplification was performed in two PCR steps, and a second sample barcode and Illumina TruSeq adapters were introduced in the second step. The libraries were sequenced on an Illumina NovaSeq using 2 x 150 bp paired-end reads. Per the original workflow: Reads were demultiplexed and collapsed into UMI-guided consensus sequences with migec v1.2.7. Using mixcr v2.1.11, UMI consensuses were aligned to TRA and TRB V and J templates and then assembled into clonotypes. A clonotype was counted as expanded or contracted only if both edgeR and NoisET called the change significant, with noise models trained on biological replicates. For edgeR calls, the cutoffs were a false discovery rate-adjusted p below 0.01 and a log2 fold-change threshold of 1. As an exploratory analysis of dynamics, max-normalized trajectories of the 1000 most abundant clonotypes were examined by PCA with hierarchical clustering. Separately sequenced CD4+ and CD8+ repertoires were used to assign a CD4 or CD8 phenotype to each responding clone. The public reads were quality trimmed at Q25 with fastp and then assembled into clones with MiXCR by TCRdb, keeping productive beta chains. Records with the same CDR3 protein are collapsed into one entry carrying the most frequent genes and DNA. Here the V and J calls rest on TCRdb's processing, not on the authors' analysis. The sample contains some 120,000 distinct CDR3 sequences, less than 6.5% of them found a single time. 2% to 2.5% of the sample is taken by the ten largest.

The CDR3 starts with the cysteine, ends with the phenylalanine, and has 13 residues. Just CDR3 DNA is preserved here, 39 bases in frame from base 1. A distance of 13 bases separates the germline ends of V and J, which lose 4 bases and 7 bases respectively. For CDR1 and CDR2, the germline V gene (reference sequence) lists DFQATT and SNEGSKA. The TCR originated in an adult woman who had mild COVID-19 (a few samples of this study predate the infection). The sample titles of this study are shuffled in the database, so cell type and time point are left out; the donor was told from shared clones. The sequence links TRBV20-1 to TRBJ1-4; TRBD1 is a possible D gene, resting on 5 matching bases. The sample comprised PBMCs or a T cell subset sorted from them (not recorded which). The CDR3 protein is CSAKGVVGEKLFF. The DNA is as follows: TGCAGTGCTAAAGGGGTCGTGGGTGAAAAACTGTTTTTT.